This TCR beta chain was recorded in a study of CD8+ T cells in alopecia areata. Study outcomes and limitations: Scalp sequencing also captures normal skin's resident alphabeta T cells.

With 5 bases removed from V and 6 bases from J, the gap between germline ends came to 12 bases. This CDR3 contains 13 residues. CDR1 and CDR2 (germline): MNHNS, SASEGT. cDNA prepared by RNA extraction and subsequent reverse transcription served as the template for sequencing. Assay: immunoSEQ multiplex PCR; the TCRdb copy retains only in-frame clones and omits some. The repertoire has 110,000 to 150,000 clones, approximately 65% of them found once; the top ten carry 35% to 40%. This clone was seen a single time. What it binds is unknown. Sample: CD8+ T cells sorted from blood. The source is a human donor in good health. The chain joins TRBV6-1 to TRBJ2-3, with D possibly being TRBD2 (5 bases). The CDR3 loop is CASSNLGGDTQYF. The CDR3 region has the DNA TGTGCCAGCAGTAACCTCGGCGGGGATACGCAGTATTTT.